Described below is a single T cell receptor beta chain sequence and its context. This record comes from a study of shared clonotypes between healthy human individuals. Sequencing was performed with immunoSEQ multiplex PCR; in TCRdb, only in-frame clones are kept and a portion is missing. The data show roughly 1.4 million clones, approximately 98.5% seen once. CDR1 is SEHNR and CDR2 is FQNEAQ in the germline V gene (reference sequence). Trimming cost V 4 bases and J 5 bases; bases outside gene matches: 6. CDR3 length: 15 amino acids. The chain recombines TRBV7-9 with TRBJ1-1; 11 bases fit TRBD1. Sequencing used naive CD4+ T cells sorted from blood. Subset: CD45RA+ positively selected. This receptor was taken from a man between 25 and 39 years old in good health. The CDR3 region is CASSSGQGASTEAFF. For the CDR3, the DNA is TGTGCCAGCAGCTCTGGACAGGGGGCAAGTACTGAAGCTTTCTTT. Full variable domain (outside the CDR3, taken from reference TRBV7-9 and TRBJ1-1): DTGVSQNPRHKITKRGQNVTFRCDPISEHNRLYWYRQTLGQGPEFLTYFQNEAQLEKSRLLSDRFSAERPKGSFSTLEIQRTEQGDSAMYLCASSSGQGASTEAFFGQGTRLTVV.